What follows describes a single T cell receptor beta chain. Its target is not known. The sample comes from a study of OX40 agonist ivuxolimab in advanced cancers. Measured with immunoSEQ multiplex PCR; TCRdb has only the in-frame clones, and not every one. The sample carries just over 50,000 clones, about 80% recorded once. The CDR3 has 13 amino acids. Germline values: CDR1 SNHLY, CDR2 FYNNEI. The ends were cut back, 11 bases at V and 5 bases at J, with 16 bases in the middle. Points from the study as a whole: Some nonresponders also had low normalized T-cell clonal expansion.

The TCR originated in an adult with an advanced solid tumor such as melanoma, head and neck, liver or kidney cancer. Specimen: CD4+ or CD8+ T cells sorted from blood, collected in a trial of the OX40 agonist ivuxolimab. J is TRBJ1-5 and V is TRBV2; the D gene is possibly TRBD1 (6 bases). The CDR3 coding sequence is TGTGCCGGGGGGCACGGGGAGGATCAGCCCCAGCATTTT. Protein product: CAGGHGEDQPQHF. The entire variable domain, with the rest obtained from reference TRBV2 and TRBJ1-5, is as follows: EPEVTQTPSHQVTQMGQEVILRCVPISNHLYFYWYRQILGQKVEFLVSFYNNEISEKSEIFDDQFSVERPDGSNFTLKIRSTKLEDSAMYFCAGGHGEDQPQHFGDGTRLSIL.